These T cell receptor beta chains were read from a single sample in a study of OX40 agonist ivuxolimab in advanced cancers. The repertoire was sequenced with immunoSEQ multiplex PCR; TCRdb's copy has only in-frame clones and lacks some. The sample consists of around 100,000 clones, around nine tenths of them appearing once. This specimen was CD4+ or CD8+ T cells sorted from blood, taken in a trial of the OX40 agonist ivuxolimab. The receptor source for this set is an adult with an advanced solid tumor such as melanoma, head and neck, liver or kidney cancer. CDR3s include the opening cysteine and the closing phenylalanine or tryptophan. D genes are given only for firm matches. The size of a clone is reported for some rows only, either as once, few or many, or as a class for expanded clones.

>15|TRBJ2-2|TRBV7-6|NA|NA
CASTTLLANTGELFF
TGTGCCAGCACCACTCTCCTAGCGAACACCGGGGAGCTGTTTTTT
>17|TRBJ1-1|TRBV13|NA|NA
CASSSSGTQEGRTEAFF
TGTGCCAGCAGTTCGAGTGGGACACAGGAGGGTCGCACTGAAGCTTTCTTT
>11|TRBJ1-5|TRBV30|NA|NA
CAWSGASSSHF
TGTGCCTGGTCTGGGGCTTCCTCCTCGCATTTT
>13|TRBJ2-1|TRBV30|TRBD2|NA
CAWSGTTSNEQFF
TGTGCCTGGTCCGGGACTACCTCCAATGAGCAGTTCTTC
>12|TRBJ1-2|TRBV11-2|NA|NA
CASSLETAGYTF
TGTGCCAGCAGCTTAGAGACGGCGGGCTACACCTTC
>14|TRBJ1-2|TRBV5-1|NA|NA
CASSQVTGNYGYTF
TGCGCCAGCAGCCAAGTTACAGGGAACTATGGCTACACCTTC
>14|TRBJ1-2|TRBV27|NA|NA
CASSHNNDRYGYTF
TGTGCCAGCAGTCATAATAATGACAGGTACGGCTACACCTTC
>12|TRBJ2-4|TRBV7-2|NA|NA
CASSLIARVSYF
TGTGCCAGCAGCTTAATTGCCAGGGTTTCGTACTTC
>16|TRBJ2-7|TRBV11-3|NA|NA
CASSLVTGRCSYEQYF
TGTGCCAGCAGCTTAGTTACGGGTCGGTGCTCCTACGAGCAGTACTTC
>15|TRBJ2-7|TRBV6-1|NA|NA
CASTVSTGKIYEQYF
TGTGCCAGCACCGTCAGCACAGGGAAGATCTACGAGCAGTACTTC
>16|TRBJ2-7|TRBV7-8|TRBD1|few
CASSKRRDRVSYEQYF
TGTGCCAGCAGCAAACGCCGGGACAGGGTCTCCTACGAGCAGTACTTC
>12|TRBJ1-2|TRBV19|TRBD1|NA
CASSMDRFGYTF
TGTGCCAGTAGTATGGACAGGTTTGGCTACACCTTC
>15|TRBJ2-7|TRBV6-5|TRBD1|once
CASRIDRVSSYEQYF
TGTGCCAGCAGAATAGACAGGGTGAGCTCCTACGAGCAGTACTTC
>11|TRBJ2-1|TRBV20-1|NA|NA
CSAGDYNEQFF
TGCAGTGCTGGGGACTACAATGAGCAGTTCTTC
>13|TRBJ1-1|TRBV10-2|NA|NA
CASSVGPNTEAFF
TGCGCCAGCAGTGTAGGGCCGAACACTGAAGCTTTCTTT
>13|TRBJ1-2|TRBV10-3|NA|NA
CAISSAAGNGYTF
TGTGCCATCAGTTCTGCCGCGGGTAACGGCTACACCTTC
>16|TRBJ2-7|TRBV28|NA|NA
CASTHPSGTGTYEQYF
TGTGCCAGCACCCACCCGTCCGGGACGGGGACCTACGAGCAGTACTTC
>12|TRBJ1-1|TRBV30|NA|NA
CAWDPNLTEAFF
TGTGCCTGGGACCCGAATCTCACTGAAGCTTTCTTT
>16|TRBJ1-1|TRBV6-6|TRBD1|once
CASTNPAGQGSTEAFF
TGTGCCAGCACCAACCCAGCGGGACAGGGAAGCACTGAAGCTTTCTTT
>13|TRBJ2-5|TRBV5-1|NA|NA
CASSRLKKETQYF
TGCGCCAGCAGCCGCCTGAAAAAAGAGACCCAGTACTTC
>16|TRBJ2-1|TRBV19|TRBD1|few
CASSPWGTGRYNEQFF
TGTGCCAGTAGTCCATGGGGGACAGGGCGCTACAATGAGCAGTTCTTC
>16|TRBJ1-5|TRBV10-2|NA|NA
CASSESWAVLSQPQHF
TGCGCCAGCAGTGAGTCTTGGGCAGTGTTAAGTCAGCCCCAGCATTTT
>16|TRBJ2-3|TRBV2|NA|NA
CASSAPGLKGTDTQYF
TGTGCCAGCAGTGCCCCGGGACTTAAGGGCACAGATACGCAGTATTTT
>14|TRBJ1-6|TRBV4-1|TRBD1|few
CASSHSTGNSPLHF
TGCGCCAGCAGCCATTCGACAGGGAATTCACCCCTCCACTTT
>12|TRBJ1-1|TRBV30|TRBD1|once
CAWSRQGFEAFF
TGTGCCTGGAGTCGACAGGGGTTTGAAGCTTTCTTT
>13|TRBJ2-7|TRBV7-9|NA|NA
CASSFGQHYEQYF
TGTGCCAGCAGCTTTGGACAGCACTACGAGCAGTACTTC
>16|TRBJ2-2|TRBV9|TRBD2|NA
CASSVRTSGVTGELFF
TGTGCCAGCAGCGTTAGGACTAGCGGGGTCACCGGGGAGCTGTTTTTT
>14|TRBJ1-5|TRBV28|NA|NA
CASSLTEINQPQHF
TGTGCCAGCAGTTTGACGGAGATAAATCAGCCCCAGCATTTT
>20|TRBJ2-2|TRBV30|NA|NA
CAWSVHVLGAPSFNTGELFF
TGTGCCTGGAGTGTACATGTCCTGGGGGCCCCCTCCTTCAACACCGGGGAGCTGTTTTTT
>14|TRBJ2-3|TRBV30|NA|once
CAWKRRGPTDTQYF
TGTGCCTGGAAACGGCGGGGGCCCACAGATACGCAGTATTTT
>15|TRBJ1-1|TRBV10-1|TRBD1|few
CASSARTGGLRGAFF
TGCGCCAGCAGTGCTCGGACAGGGGGCCTCAGAGGAGCTTTCTTT
>15|TRBJ1-5|TRBV6-6|NA|few
CASTSGPGSNQPQHF
TGTGCCAGCACCTCGGGCCCTGGAAGCAATCAGCCCCAGCATTTT
>14|TRBJ1-2|TRBV7-9|NA|NA
CASRAGVKEDGYTF
TGTGCCAGCAGAGCAGGGGTTAAGGAGGATGGCTACACCTTC
>10|TRBJ2-3|TRBV25-1|NA|NA
CASGGLTQYF
TGTGCCAGCGGAGGATTAACGCAGTATTTT
>14|TRBJ2-7|TRBV6-6|NA|NA
CASSFLGASYEQYF
TGTGCCAGCAGTTTTCTAGGGGCTTCCTACGAGCAGTACTTC
>16|TRBJ2-7|TRBV5-1|NA|NA
CASSRGVRTEGDEQYF
TGCGCCAGCAGTAGGGGTGTGAGGACAGAGGGCGACGAGCAGTACTTC
>14|TRBJ2-7|TRBV6-6|NA|NA
CASRVPGPAYEQYF
TGTGCCAGCAGGGTCCCGGGACCCGCCTACGAGCAGTACTTC
>14|TRBJ2-4|TRBV30|NA|NA
CAWRGEWAKNIQYF
TGTGCCTGGAGGGGAGAGTGGGCCAAAAACATTCAGTACTTC
>14|TRBJ2-1|TRBV5-1|NA|NA
CASSPGYSYNEQFF
TGCGCCAGCAGCCCGGGGTACTCCTACAATGAGCAGTTCTTC
>16|TRBJ2-3|TRBV4-1|TRBD2|once
CASSQIAGVSTDTQYF
TGCGCCAGCAGCCAGATAGCGGGGGTTAGCACAGATACGCAGTATTTT
>13|TRBJ2-7|TRBV28|NA|NA
CASEQTLPYEQYF
TGTGCCAGTGAACAGACACTACCCTACGAGCAGTACTTC
>16|TRBJ2-7|TRBV10-3|TRBD2|NA
CAISESGSGRSYEQYF
TGTGCCATCAGTGAGTCGGGTAGCGGGAGATCCTACGAGCAGTACTTC
>15|TRBJ2-1|TRBV5-1|NA|NA
CASSGTPNSYNEQFF
TGCGCCAGCAGCGGGACACCTAACTCCTACAATGAGCAGTTCTTC
>14|TRBJ2-3|TRBV27|NA|NA
CASSRGQSTDTQYF
TGTGCCAGCAGTCGGGGTCAGAGCACAGATACGCAGTATTTT
>15|TRBJ2-1|TRBV6-5|NA|once
CASRNDRTPYNEQFF
TGTGCCAGCAGAAACGACAGGACCCCCTACAATGAGCAGTTCTTC
>13|TRBJ2-1|TRBV6-5|NA|NA
CASSSLAIGEQFF
TGTGCCAGCAGCTCCCTAGCCATCGGTGAGCAGTTCTTC
>15|TRBJ2-7|TRBV6-1|TRBD1|once
CASSAGTVLGYEQYF
TGTGCCAGCAGTGCGGGGACAGTCCTAGGCTACGAGCAGTACTTC
>11|TRBJ1-1|TRBV14|NA|once
CATHANTEAFF
TGTGCCACCCACGCTAACACTGAAGCTTTCTTT
>15|TRBJ2-7|TRBV13|NA|NA
CASSSYREKAYEQYF
TGTGCCAGCAGCTCTTACAGGGAAAAGGCCTACGAGCAGTACTTC
>14|TRBJ2-7|TRBV5-1|TRBD1|NA
CASTLTGATYEQYF
TGCGCCAGCACCCTAACAGGGGCAACCTACGAGCAGTACTTC
>15|TRBJ2-3|TRBV5-1|NA|NA
CASSLDRSDTDTQYF
TGCGCCAGCAGCCTTGACAGATCCGACACAGATACGCAGTATTTT
>17|TRBJ2-3|TRBV5-4|TRBD1|NA
CASSLGRDSPSTDTQYF
TGTGCCAGCAGCTTGGGTCGGGACAGCCCTAGCACAGATACGCAGTATTTT
>16|TRBJ2-1|TRBV7-9|NA|NA
CASSYRVWSSYNEQFF
TGTGCCAGCAGCTACAGGGTATGGAGCTCCTACAATGAGCAGTTCTTC
>11|TRBJ1-2|TRBV28|NA|NA
CATALDYGYTF
TGTGCCACCGCGCTGGACTATGGCTACACCTTC